One and the same sample provided the 7 T cell receptor beta chains below, sequenced in a study of blood T cell repertoires in COVID-19 (dated by TCRdb to about 2020). Library preparation employed the immunoSEQ multiplex PCR assay. In its TCRdb copy, this immuneACCESS table keeps in-frame sequences only and misses some clones. Where compared with another copy, unresolved V genes explain less than half of these, and the others have no known cause. The sample profile shows some 95,000 clones; roughly 80% of them were found once. Of the sample, approximately 8.2% falls within the top ten clones. The sequenced sample was peripheral blood. The receptors here all came from a man aged 50 or older who had recovered from COVID-19.

In DNA, the CDR3 is TGTGCCAGCAGCGCAGGGACTCATGTTGCTAACTATGGCTACACCTTC. It specifies CASSAGTHVANYGYTF. The chain joins TRBV9 to TRBJ1-2; tentative D call: TRBD1 (5 bases). Germline V lookup: CDR1 SGDLS, CDR2 YYNGEE. This CDR3 contains 16 residues. Trimming shortened V by 3 bases and J by 0 bases, and 15 bases separated the two germline ends.

Written as DNA, the CDR3 is TGTGCCAGTAGGGACAGGCTTAATGAAAAACTGTTTTTT. Protein: CASRDRLNEKLFF. The chain is built from TRBV19 and TRBJ1-4; 7 bases are a match to TRBD1. The CDR3 spans 13 residues. Germline V gene lookup returns CDR1 LNHDA and CDR2 SQIVND (reference sequence). The V and J ends lost 6 bases and 4 bases, in that order; junction bases with no gene match: 2. Based on the CDR3 plus reference TRBV19 and TRBJ1-4, the full variable domain is DGGITQSPKYLFRKEGQNVTLSCEQNLNHDAMYWYRQDPGQGLRLIYYSQIVNDFQKGDIAEGYSVSREKKESFPLTVTSAQKNPTAFYLCASRDRLNEKLFFGSGTQLSVL.

The V and J genes are TRBV11-2 and TRBJ2-7, with 9 bases lining up with TRBD2. Germline values: CDR1 SGHAT, CDR2 FQNNGV. The CDR3 is 15 amino acids. V was pared by 8 bases and J by 1 base, with 9 bases of the junction left unmatched. The CDR3 region is CASALPGLASYEQYF. The CDR3 bases are TGTGCCAGCGCGTTACCGGGACTAGCATCCTACGAGCAGTACTTC.

This chain joins TRBV5-1 and TRBJ1-2; tentatively, D is TRBD1 (5 bases). The CDR3 totals 14 residues. CDR1 and CDR2 (germline): SGHRS, YFSETQ. The V and J ends lost 0 bases and 4 bases respectively, with 10 bases between them. As DNA, the CDR3 is TGCGCCAGCAGCTTGGCCTCGACAGCCTATGGCTACACCTTC. Its protein product is CASSLASTAYGYTF.

This chain links TRBV7-3 with TRBJ2-5, with D perhaps TRBD1 (6 bases). The CDR3 extends over 14 amino acids. Germline V gene lookup returns CDR1 SGHTA and CDR2 FQGTGA. V lost 5 bases to trimming and J lost 5 bases, with 15 bases between them. This CDR3 is CASSLLGGGETQYF. The CDR3 nucleotides are TGTGCCAGCAGCCTACTAGGGGGTGGGGAGACCCAGTACTTC.

This clone appeared once. The chain couples TRBV5-6 to TRBJ1-1, with TRBD1 identical over 7 bases. Germline values: CDR1 SGHDT, CDR2 YYEEEE. Trimming took 4 bases from V and 5 from J; bases not matched to a gene: 8. The CDR3 totals 14 residues. CDR3 region: CASSRVDRATEAFF. DNA for the CDR3: TGTGCCAGCAGCCGTGTCGACAGGGCAACTGAAGCTTTCTTT.

At least ten counts were recorded for this clone. The chain carries TRBV6-6 and TRBJ1-1, with no clear D. Germline values: CDR1 MNHNY, CDR2 SVGAGI (reference sequence). V was shortened by 5 bases and J by 3 bases, with 10 bases between the two germline ends. The CDR3 totals 13 residues. DNA for the CDR3: TGTGCCAGCAGTCAAACAGTTTACACTGAAGCTTTCTTT. Amino acid sequence: CASSQTVYTEAFF.